The present T cell receptor (beta chain) was sequenced within a study of shared clonotypes between healthy human individuals. In the study overall: The study used three CD4 naive, three CD4 memory, two CD8 naive and one CD8 memory plate per donor. Study-wide points: Sorted-subset samples were not fully sequenced, rarefaction indicated.

V lost 5 bases, J lost 15 bases, and 13 bases stayed unmatched. This CDR3 contains 13 residues. The germline V gene encodes CDR1 SGHVS and CDR2 FQNEAQ. Study donors comprised healthy, HIV-negative adults devoid of recent acute infection or vaccination. The study separated CD4+ cells into CD45RA+ naive and CD45RA-negative memory subsets. Details on this clone: Its antigen is undetermined.

Sequenced by immunoSEQ multiplex PCR; TCRdb stores in-frame clones only, minus some. Of over a million clones listed, approximately 96% are singletons. The TCR sequence derives from a man aged 25 to 40 in good health. Input material: naive CD4+ T cells sorted from blood. Subset given: CD45RA+ positively selected. This chain links TRBV7-8 with TRBJ2-1; 7 nucleotides line up with TRBD1. The CDR3: CASSPTGAPPWFF. The CDR3 nucleotides are TGTGCCAGCAGCCCCACAGGGGCCCCTCCCTGGTTCTTC.